The entry that follows covers one TCR beta chain sequence. Its antigen is as yet unknown. There were no recent acute infections or vaccinations among the donors, who were healthy HIV-negative adults. Partitioning of CD4+ cells yielded a CD45RA+ naive subset and a CD45RA-negative memory subset. Germline V gene sequence: CDR1 LNHNV, CDR2 YYDKDF (reference sequence). The CDR3 extends over 15 amino acids. J gave up 6 bases and V 3 bases, and 8 bases lay outside the gene matches. The data stem from a study of shared clonotypes between healthy human individuals. Study-level results: Relative to their counterparts shared across all four donors, non-shared clonotypes exhibited diminished generation probabilities. The study found roughly 5% of naive CD4 clonotypes shared across a few donors.

The data were produced by immunoSEQ multiplex PCR, yet TCRdb's version contains in-frame clones alone and is incomplete. The data hold 1 million to 1.2 million clones, with roughly 80% observed a single time. The specimen was memory CD4+ T cells from PBMCs. Subset specified: CD45RA-negative fraction. The chain couples TRBV15 to TRBJ2-1; 7 positions match TRBD2. The source is a man aged 18 to 29 in good health. Some clones in this sample may be carry-over from other donors' samples. The CDR3 here is CATSSRGSVGNEQFF. In DNA, the CDR3 is TGTGCCACCAGCAGCCGCGGGAGTGTAGGCAATGAGCAGTTCTTC.